This T cell receptor (beta chain) was sequenced in a study of beta chain features in type 1 diabetes. Study observations and caveats: Junctions at VDJ sites from type 1 diabetes patients had fewer insertions and more deletions.

The ends were cut back, 5 bases at V and 2 bases at J, with 4 bases in the middle. The length of the CDR3 is 11 residues. Germline CDR1 is SQVTM and CDR2 is ANQGSEA. TCRB transcripts that were expressed got sequenced, as all of the isolated RNA had been reverse transcribed. Generated by immunoSEQ multiplex PCR, the TCRdb table keeps only in-frame clones and is missing some. The table includes about 470,000 clones, approximately 30% detected once. Over 98% purity was reached by all sorted populations. Only a few counts were recorded for this clone. Its specificity is unknown. The sample comprised naive CD4+ T cells from blood. The chain uses TRBV29-1 and TRBJ2-1; D unresolved. This clonotype was sampled from a man younger than 35 in good health. The CDR3 loop reads CSVSPYNEQFF. CDR3 DNA: TGCAGCGTTTCACCCTACAATGAGCAGTTCTTC.